This T cell receptor (beta chain) was observed in a study of shared clonotypes between healthy human individuals. Each subset's genomic DNA was split evenly across several immunoSEQ plates. The method was immunoSEQ multiplex PCR; TCRdb's version includes in-frame clones alone and lacks a portion of them. The repertoire includes under 1,100,000 clones, about three quarters of them detected once, and 1.2% to 1.5% sits in the top ten. Trimming stripped 3 bases from V and 1 base from J, with 6 bases between. Germline V gene data show CDR1 as MNHNS and CDR2 as SASEGT. This CDR3 region has 14 residues. This clone was observed at least ten times.

The sequenced material came from memory CD4+ T cells sorted from blood. The subset here: CD45RA-negative fraction. The chain is built from TRBV6-1 and TRBJ2-2; D is uncertain. The clonotype originates from a man aged 18 to 30 in good health. The CDR3 loop reads CASSDGGNTGELFF. The DNA of the CDR3 is TGTGCCAGCAGTGACGGCGGGAACACCGGGGAGCTGTTTTTT.